The present entry profiles one T cell receptor (beta chain) with its context. As yet, its antigen is unknown. This entry is derived from a study of beta chain features in type 1 diabetes. Broader study findings: TCRB CDR3 length was moderately but significantly reduced in all four CD4+ subsets of Type 1 diabetes patients. A PCR bias possibly favoring shorter templates would apply equally to patients and controls. Cells expressing TCR highly could be over-represented by cDNA sequencing.

Investigators reverse transcribed all isolated RNA, so they sequenced expressed TCRB transcripts. The table came from immunoSEQ multiplex PCR; TCRdb's copy has only in-frame clones and leaves some out. The sample consists of some 63,000 clones, approximately 62% of them appearing once. Sorted cells reached over 95% purity in every population. Germline V gene lookup returns CDR1 MNHNS and CDR2 SASEGT. The CDR3 covers 14 residues. Trimming removed 1 base at V and 3 bases at J, with 8 bases between. The receptor was derived from a woman under 30 in good health. The sequencing input was Tregs from blood. The J gene is TRBJ2-3, the V gene TRBV6-1; no clear D gene. The chain's CDR3 is CASSEVRGTDTQYF. DNA of the CDR3: TGTGCCAGCAGTGAAGTGAGAGGTACAGATACGCAGTATTTT.